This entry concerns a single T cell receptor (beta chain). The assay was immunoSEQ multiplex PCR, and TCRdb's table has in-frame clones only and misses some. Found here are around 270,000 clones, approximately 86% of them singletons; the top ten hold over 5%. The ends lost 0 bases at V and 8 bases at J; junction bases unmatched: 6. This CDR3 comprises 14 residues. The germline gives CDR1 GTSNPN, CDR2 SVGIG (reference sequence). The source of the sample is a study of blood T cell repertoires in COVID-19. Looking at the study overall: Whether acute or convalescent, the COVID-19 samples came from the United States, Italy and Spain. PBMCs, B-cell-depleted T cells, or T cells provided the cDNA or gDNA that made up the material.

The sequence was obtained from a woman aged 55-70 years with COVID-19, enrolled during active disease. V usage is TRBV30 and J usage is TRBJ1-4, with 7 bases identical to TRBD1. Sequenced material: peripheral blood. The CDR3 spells CAWSVKGAGEKLFF. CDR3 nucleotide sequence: TGTGCCTGGAGTGTTAAGGGGGCGGGAGAAAAACTGTTTTTT.